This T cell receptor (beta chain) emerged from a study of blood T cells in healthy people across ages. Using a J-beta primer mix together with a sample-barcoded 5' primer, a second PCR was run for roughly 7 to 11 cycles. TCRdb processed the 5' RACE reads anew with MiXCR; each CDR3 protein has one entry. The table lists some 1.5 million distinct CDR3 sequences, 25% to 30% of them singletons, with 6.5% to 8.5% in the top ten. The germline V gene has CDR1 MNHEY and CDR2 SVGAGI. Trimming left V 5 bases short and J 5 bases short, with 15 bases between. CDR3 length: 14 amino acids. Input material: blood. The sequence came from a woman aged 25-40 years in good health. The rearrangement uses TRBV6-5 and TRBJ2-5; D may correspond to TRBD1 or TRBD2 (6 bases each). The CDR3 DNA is TGTGCCAGCAGTCGACTAGGGGGGCTGGAGACCCAGTACTTC. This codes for CASSRLGGLETQYF.